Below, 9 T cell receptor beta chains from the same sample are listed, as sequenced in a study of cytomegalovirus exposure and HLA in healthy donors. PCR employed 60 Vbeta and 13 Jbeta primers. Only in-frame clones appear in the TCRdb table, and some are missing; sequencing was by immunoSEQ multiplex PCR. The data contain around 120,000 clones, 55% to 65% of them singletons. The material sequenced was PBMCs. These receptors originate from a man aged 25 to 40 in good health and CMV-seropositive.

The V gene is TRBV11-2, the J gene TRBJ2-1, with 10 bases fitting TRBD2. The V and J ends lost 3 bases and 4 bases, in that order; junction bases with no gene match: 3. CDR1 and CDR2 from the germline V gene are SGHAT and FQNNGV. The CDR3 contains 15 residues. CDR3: CASSFSAGGYNEQFF. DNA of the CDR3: TGTGCCAGCAGCTTCTCAGCGGGGGGGTACAATGAGCAGTTCTTC.

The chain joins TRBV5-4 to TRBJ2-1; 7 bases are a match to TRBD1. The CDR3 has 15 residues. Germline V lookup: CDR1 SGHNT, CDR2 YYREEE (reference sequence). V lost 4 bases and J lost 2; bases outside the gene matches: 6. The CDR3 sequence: CASSQDRIPYNEQFF. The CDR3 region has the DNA TGTGCCAGCAGCCAGGACAGGATCCCCTACAATGAGCAGTTCTTC.

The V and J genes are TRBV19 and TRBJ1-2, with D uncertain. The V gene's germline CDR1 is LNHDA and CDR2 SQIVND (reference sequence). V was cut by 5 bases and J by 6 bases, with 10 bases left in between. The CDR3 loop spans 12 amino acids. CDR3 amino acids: CASSGRWDGYTF. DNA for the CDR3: TGTGCCAGTAGTGGCAGGTGGGATGGCTACACCTTC.

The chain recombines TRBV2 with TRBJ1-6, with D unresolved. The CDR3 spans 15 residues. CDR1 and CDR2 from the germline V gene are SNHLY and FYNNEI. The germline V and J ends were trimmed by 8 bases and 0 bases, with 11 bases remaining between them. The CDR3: CASREHHSYNSPLHF. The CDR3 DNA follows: TGTGCCAGCCGCGAGCACCACTCCTATAATTCACCCCTCCACTTT.

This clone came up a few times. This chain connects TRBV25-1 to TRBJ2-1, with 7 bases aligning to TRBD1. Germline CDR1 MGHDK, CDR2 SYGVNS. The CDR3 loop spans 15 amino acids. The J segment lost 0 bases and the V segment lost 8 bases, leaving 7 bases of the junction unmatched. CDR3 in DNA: TGTGCCAGCTGGGGACAGCGTAGCTCCTACAATGAGCAGTTCTTC. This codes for CASWGQRSSYNEQFF.

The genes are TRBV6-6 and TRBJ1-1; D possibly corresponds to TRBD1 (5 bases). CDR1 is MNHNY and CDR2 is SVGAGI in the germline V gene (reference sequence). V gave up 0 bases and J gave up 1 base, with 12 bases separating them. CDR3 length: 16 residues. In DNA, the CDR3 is TGTGCCAGCAGTTACTCCCTATCCGGGGGGAACACTGAAGCTTTCTTT. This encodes CASSYSLSGGNTEAFF.

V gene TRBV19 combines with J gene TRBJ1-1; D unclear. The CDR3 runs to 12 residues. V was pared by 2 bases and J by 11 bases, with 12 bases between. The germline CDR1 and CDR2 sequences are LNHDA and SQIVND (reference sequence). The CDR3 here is CASSISSGYAFF. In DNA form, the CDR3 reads TGTGCCAGTAGTATATCGTCCGGGTACGCTTTCTTT.

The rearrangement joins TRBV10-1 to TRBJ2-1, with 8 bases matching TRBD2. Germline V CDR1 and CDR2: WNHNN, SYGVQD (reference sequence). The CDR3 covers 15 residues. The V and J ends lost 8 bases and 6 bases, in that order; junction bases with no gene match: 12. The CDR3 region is CASGGPGLGSNEQFF. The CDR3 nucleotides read TGCGCCAGCGGAGGACCGGGACTAGGGTCCAATGAGCAGTTCTTC.

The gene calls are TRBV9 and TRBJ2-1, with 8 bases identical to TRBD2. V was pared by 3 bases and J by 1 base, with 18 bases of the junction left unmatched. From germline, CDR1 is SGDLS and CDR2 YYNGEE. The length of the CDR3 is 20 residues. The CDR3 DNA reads TGTGCCAGCAGCGACCCACAAGGGCTAGCGGGTGACAAATCCTACAATGAGCAGTTCTTC. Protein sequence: CASSDPQGLAGDKSYNEQFF.